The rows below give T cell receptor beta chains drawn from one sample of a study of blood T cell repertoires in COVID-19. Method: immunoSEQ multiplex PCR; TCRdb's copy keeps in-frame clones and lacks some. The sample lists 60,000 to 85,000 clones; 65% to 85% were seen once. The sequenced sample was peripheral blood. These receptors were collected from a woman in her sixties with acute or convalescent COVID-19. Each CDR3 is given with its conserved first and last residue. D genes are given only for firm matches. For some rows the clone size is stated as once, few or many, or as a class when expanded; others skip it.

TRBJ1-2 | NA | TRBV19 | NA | CASSMTVGYTF | TGTGCCAGTAGTATGACAGTCGGCTACACCTTC
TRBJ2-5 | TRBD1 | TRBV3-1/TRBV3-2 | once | CASSHRQGVQETQYF | TGTGCCAGCAGCCACCGACAGGGGGTGCAAGAGACCCAGTACTTC
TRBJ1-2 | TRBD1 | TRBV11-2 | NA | CASSFLGTGGERDGYTF | TGTGCCAGCAGCTTCCTAGGCACAGGGGGGGAAAGGGATGGCTACACCTTC
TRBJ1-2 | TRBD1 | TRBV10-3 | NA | CAISGDSNYGYTF | TGTGCCATCAGCGGGGACAGTAACTATGGCTACACCTTC
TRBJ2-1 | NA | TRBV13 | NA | CASSRTDRASYNEQFF | TGTGCCAGCAGCCGGACTGACCGCGCCTCCTACAATGAGCAGTTCTTC
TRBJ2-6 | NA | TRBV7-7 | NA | CASSLAFGGANVLTF | TGTGCCAGCAGCTTAGCGTTCGGTGGGGCCAACGTCCTGACTTTC
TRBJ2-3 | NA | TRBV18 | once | CASSEGSPGTDTQYF | TGTGCCAGCTCAGAGGGCAGTCCGGGCACAGATACGCAGTATTTT
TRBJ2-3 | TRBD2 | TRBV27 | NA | CASAPWTSGGSTDTQYF | TGTGCCAGCGCTCCTTGGACTAGCGGGGGGTCCACAGATACGCAGTATTTT
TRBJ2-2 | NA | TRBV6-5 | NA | CASSYVTGRPAGELFF | TGTGCCAGCAGTTACGTGACAGGGAGGCCCGCCGGGGAGCTGTTTTTT
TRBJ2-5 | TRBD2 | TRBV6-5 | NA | CASSYSTSGETQYF | TGTGCCAGCAGTTACTCGACTAGCGGAGAGACCCAGTACTTC
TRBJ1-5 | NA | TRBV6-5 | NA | CASSYGQHSNQPQHF | TGTGCCAGCAGTTACGGACAGCATAGCAATCAGCCCCAGCATTTT
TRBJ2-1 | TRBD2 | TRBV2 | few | CASRTSGGAGSSYNEQFF | TGTGCCAGCAGGACTAGCGGGGGGGCCGGGAGCTCCTACAATGAGCAGTTCTTC
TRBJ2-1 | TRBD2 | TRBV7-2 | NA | CASERGGGSYNEQFF | TGTGCCAGCGAACGGGGGGGAGGGTCCTACAATGAGCAGTTCTTC
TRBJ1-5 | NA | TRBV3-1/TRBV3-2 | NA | CASSQDRDQPQHF | TGTGCCAGCAGCCAAGATCGGGATCAGCCCCAGCATTTT
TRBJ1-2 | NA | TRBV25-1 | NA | CASSDRTEFYGYTF | TGTGCCAGCAGTGATCGGACAGAATTCTATGGCTACACCTTC
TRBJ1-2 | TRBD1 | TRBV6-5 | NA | CASNPYGTVNYGYTF | TGTGCCAGCAACCCCTACGGGACAGTCAACTATGGCTACACCTTC
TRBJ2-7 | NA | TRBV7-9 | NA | CASSWGGGPPEQYF | TGTGCCAGCAGTTGGGGGGGCGGACCCCCCGAGCAGTACTTC
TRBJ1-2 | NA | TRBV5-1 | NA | CASSLAVPRDNGYTF | TGCGCCAGCAGCTTGGCGGTTCCCAGGGATAATGGCTACACCTTC
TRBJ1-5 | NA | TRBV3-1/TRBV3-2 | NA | CASSQTTGLTQPQHF | TGTGCCAGCAGCCAAACCACAGGGCTTACTCAGCCCCAGCATTTT
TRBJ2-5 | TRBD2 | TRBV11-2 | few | CASSLMGLANQETQYF | TGTGCCAGCAGCTTAATGGGACTAGCGAACCAAGAGACCCAGTACTTC
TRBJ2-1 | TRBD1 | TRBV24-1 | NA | CATSDLLGQGPDNEQFF | TGTGCCACCAGTGATTTGTTGGGACAGGGCCCCGACAATGAGCAGTTCTTC
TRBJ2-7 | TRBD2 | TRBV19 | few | CASIPTSAYEQYF | TGTGCCAGTATTCCGACTAGCGCCTACGAGCAGTACTTC
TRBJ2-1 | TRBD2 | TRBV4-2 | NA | CASSQGTAGGKGEQFF | TGTGCCAGCAGCCAAGGGACAGCGGGGGGGAAAGGTGAGCAGTTCTTC
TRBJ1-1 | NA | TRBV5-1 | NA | CASSSAGNTEAFF | TGCGCCAGCAGCTCCGCAGGGAACACTGAAGCTTTCTTT
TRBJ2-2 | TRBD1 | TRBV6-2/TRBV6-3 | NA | CASSVAGTGNTGELFF | TGTGCCAGCAGTGTGGCCGGGACAGGGAACACCGGGGAGCTGTTTTTT
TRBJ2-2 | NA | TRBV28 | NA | CASLGQRRTGELFF | TGTGCCAGCTTAGGACAGCGACGAACCGGGGAGCTGTTTTTT
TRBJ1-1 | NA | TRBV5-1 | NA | CASSPRTRMNTEAFF | TGCGCCAGCAGCCCACGGACACGGATGAACACTGAAGCTTTCTTT
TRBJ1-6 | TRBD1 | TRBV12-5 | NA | CASGLVPQGDSPLHF | TGTGCTAGTGGTTTGGTCCCGCAGGGGGATTCACCCCTCCACTTT
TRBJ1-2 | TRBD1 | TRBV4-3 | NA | CASSQDMVTGKNYGYTF | TGCGCCAGCAGCCAAGATATGGTGACAGGGAAAAACTATGGCTACACCTTC